This T cell receptor beta chain was captured in a study of T cell repertoires in cytomegalovirus infection. TCRdb reanalysed the reads using MiXCR and keeps one entry per CDR3 protein. This sample has some 680,000 distinct CDR3 sequences; less than 40% occur once, and the top ten carry around 2.6%. Sequenced sample: PBMCs. The clonotype was recovered from a human donor in good health (CMV status not recorded). Some clones in this sample may be carry-over from other donors' samples.

The CDR3 here is CASSQEWRGVRETQYF. The CDR3 nucleotides read TGCGCCAGCAGCCAAGAATGGCGGGGGGTCCGAGAGACCCAGTACTTC. The chain is built from TRBV4-1 and TRBJ2-5, with 8 bases lining up with TRBD2. CDR1 is MGHRA, CDR2 YSYEKL, per germline. V was clipped by 0 bases and J by 4 bases; unmatched bases: 7. CDR3 length: 16 residues.